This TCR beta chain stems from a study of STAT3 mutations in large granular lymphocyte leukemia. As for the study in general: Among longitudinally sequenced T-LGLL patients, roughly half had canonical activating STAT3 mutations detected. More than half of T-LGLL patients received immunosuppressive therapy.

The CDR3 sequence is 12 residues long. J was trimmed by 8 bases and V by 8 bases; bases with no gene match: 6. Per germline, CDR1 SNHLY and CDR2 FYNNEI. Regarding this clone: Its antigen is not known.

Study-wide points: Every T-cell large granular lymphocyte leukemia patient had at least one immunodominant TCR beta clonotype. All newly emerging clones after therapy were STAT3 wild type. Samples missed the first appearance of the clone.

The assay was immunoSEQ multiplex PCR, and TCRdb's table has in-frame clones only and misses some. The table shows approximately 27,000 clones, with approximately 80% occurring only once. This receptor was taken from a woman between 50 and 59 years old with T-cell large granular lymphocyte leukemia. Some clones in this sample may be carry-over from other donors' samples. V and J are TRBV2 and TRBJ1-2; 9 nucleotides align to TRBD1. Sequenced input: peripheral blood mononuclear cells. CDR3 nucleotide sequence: TGTGCCAGCGGGCCGGACAGGGGCGGCTACACCTTC. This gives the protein CASGPDRGGYTF.